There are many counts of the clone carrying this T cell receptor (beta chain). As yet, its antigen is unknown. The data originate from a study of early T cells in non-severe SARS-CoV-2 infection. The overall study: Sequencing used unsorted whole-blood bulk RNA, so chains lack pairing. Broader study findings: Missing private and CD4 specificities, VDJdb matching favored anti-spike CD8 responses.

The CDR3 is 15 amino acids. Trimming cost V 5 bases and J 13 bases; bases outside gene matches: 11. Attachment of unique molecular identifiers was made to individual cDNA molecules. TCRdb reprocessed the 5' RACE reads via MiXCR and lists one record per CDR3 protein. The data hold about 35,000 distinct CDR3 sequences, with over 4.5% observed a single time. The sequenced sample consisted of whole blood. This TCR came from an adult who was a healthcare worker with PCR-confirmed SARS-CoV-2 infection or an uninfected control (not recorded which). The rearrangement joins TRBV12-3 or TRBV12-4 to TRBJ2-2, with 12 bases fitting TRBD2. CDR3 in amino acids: CASSLLTSGSSGLFF. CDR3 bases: TGTGCCAGCAGTCTATTGACTAGCGGGAGTTCAGGGCTGTTTTTT.